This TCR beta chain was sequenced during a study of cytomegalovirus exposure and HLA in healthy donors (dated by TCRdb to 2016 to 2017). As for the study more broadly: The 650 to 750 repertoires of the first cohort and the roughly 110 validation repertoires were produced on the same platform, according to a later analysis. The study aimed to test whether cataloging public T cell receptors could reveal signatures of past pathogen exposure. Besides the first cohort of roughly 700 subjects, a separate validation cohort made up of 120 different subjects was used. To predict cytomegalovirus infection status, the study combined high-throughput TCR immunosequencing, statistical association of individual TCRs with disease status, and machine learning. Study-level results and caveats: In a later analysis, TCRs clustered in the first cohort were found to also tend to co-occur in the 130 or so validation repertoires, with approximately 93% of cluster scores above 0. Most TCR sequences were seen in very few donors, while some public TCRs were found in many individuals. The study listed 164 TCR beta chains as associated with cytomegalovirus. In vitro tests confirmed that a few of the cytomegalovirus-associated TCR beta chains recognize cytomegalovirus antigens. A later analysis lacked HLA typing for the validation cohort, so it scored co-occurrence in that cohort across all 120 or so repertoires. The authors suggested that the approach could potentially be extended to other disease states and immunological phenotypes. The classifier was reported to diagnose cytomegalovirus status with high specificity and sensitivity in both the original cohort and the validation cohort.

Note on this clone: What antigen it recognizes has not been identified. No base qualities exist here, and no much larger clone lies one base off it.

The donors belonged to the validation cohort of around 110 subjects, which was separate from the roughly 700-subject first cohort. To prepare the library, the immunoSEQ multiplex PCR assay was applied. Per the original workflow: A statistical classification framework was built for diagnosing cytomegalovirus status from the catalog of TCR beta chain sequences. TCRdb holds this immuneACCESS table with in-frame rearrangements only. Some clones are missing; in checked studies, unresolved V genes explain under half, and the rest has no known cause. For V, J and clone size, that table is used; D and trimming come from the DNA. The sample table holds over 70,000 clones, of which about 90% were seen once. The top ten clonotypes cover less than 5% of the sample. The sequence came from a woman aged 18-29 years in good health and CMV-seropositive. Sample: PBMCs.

The DNA sequence is given as TGTGCCACCAGCAGAGACAGGGTTCAGTACGGCTACACCTTC. Translated, this gives CATSRDRVQYGYTF. The receptor chain draws on TRBV15 and TRBJ1-2, with a weak D call of TRBD1 (5 bases match). The germline V gene (reference sequence) provides CDR1 LNHNV and CDR2 YYDKDF. The CDR3 numbers 14 residues from cysteine through phenylalanine. Of the read, only the CDR3 DNA is kept; its 42 bases are in frame from base 1. V lost 0 bases and J lost 8 bases; the stretch between them is 13 bases long.